Ten or more counts support the clone carrying this T cell receptor beta chain. As yet, its antigen is unknown. This entry is derived from a study of prognosis after radiotherapy for stage I lung cancer. Across the whole study: Ages of the roughly 13 men and five or six women ranged about 50 to 85 years, median about 70. Therapy given concurrently with stereotactic body radiotherapy reached no patient. Study results and limitations: The authors did not determine whether the expanded TCR clones were tumor-specific.

For each of two time points, a six-milliliter draw of peripheral blood was taken. The CDR3 totals 16 residues. Trimming cost V 0 bases and J 5 bases, with 14 bases left between them. The germline V gene encodes CDR1 LNHNV and CDR2 YYDKDF (reference sequence). Genomic DNA yielded TCR beta CDR3, amplified by two-round multiplex PCR. Used in first-round PCR were primers specific to each TRBV and TRBJ gene. TCRdb used MiXCR to reprocess the multiplex PCR reads, holding one entry per CDR3 protein. The sample holds about 12,000 distinct CDR3 sequences, around 50% seen once. The chain joins TRBV15 to TRBJ2-1; D not resolved. The sequence was obtained from a donor over 45 with non-small cell lung cancer. This specimen consisted of PBMCs, obtained before or after stereotactic body radiation therapy (not recorded which). In DNA, the CDR3 is TGTGCCACCAGCAGAGATCCGCAGGCCAGAGACAATGAGCAGTTCTTC. This sequence encodes CATSRDPQARDNEQFF.